These 18 T cell receptor beta chains came from one sample sequenced in a study of T cells in women clearing cervical HPV infection (dated by TCRdb to 2017 to 2018). Receptor amplification or capture employed the immunoSEQ multiplex PCR assay. In its TCRdb copy, this immuneACCESS table keeps in-frame sequences only and misses some clones. Where compared with another copy, unresolved V genes explain less than half of these, and the others have no known cause. The sample table records around 20,000 clones. The ten most abundant clones make up approximately 14% of the sample. The sample taken for sequencing was blood buffy coat. These receptor sequences come from a woman between 18 and 70 years old with a cervical HPV16 infection that either progressed to CIN3+ or cleared (not recorded which).

Remarks on this clone: The CDR3 end is not reached by the read, which stops 3 residues before it; the germline J gene fills it in. This chain connects TRBV12-3 or TRBV12-4 to TRBJ2-7; the match to TRBD2 covers 8 bases. CDR3 length: 14 residues. With 5 bases clipped from V and 2 bases from J, the junction kept 5 bases outside the gene matches. The sequenced part of the CDR3 DNA is TGTGCCAGCAGTGAAGCGGGGGTTGCCTACGAG. Its protein product is CASSEAGVAYE. The whole CDR3 region reads CASSEAGVAYEQYF.

About this clone itself: The CDR3 end lies 3 residues beyond the end of the read and is filled in from the germline J gene. The chain is built from TRBV19 and TRBJ2-7; 10 bases map to TRBD2. Germline V lookup: CDR1 LNHDA, CDR2 SQIVND (reference sequence). This CDR3 is 17 amino acids long. Losses at the gene ends were 3 bases for V and 3 bases for J; bases not matched to a gene: 11. Incomplete CDR3 DNA: TGTGCCAGTAGTATCGAGGCTAGCGGGAGTTTCTACTACGAG. Translating it yields CASSIEASGSFYYE. The whole CDR3 is CASSIEASGSFYYEQYF.

CDR3 region: CASSPAGQGSHYGYTF. CDR3 DNA, as far as it was read: TGTGCCAGCAGCCCCGCCGGGCAGGGGTCTCACTATGGC. The chain is built from TRBV6-2 or TRBV6-3 and TRBJ1-2, with a possible D match to TRBD1 (6 bases). The read stops 3 residues short of the end of the CDR3; the missing end is completed from the germline J gene. The CDR3 loop spans 16 amino acids. The germline gives CDR1 MNHEY, CDR2 SVGEGT. Trimming shortened V by 6 bases and J by 3 bases, and 20 bases separated the two germline ends.

On this clone: The read ends 3 residues shy of where the CDR3 ends; the end is completed using the germline J gene. The V call is TRBV20-1, the J call TRBJ2-2; TRBD2 agrees at 8 bases. With V trimmed by 2 bases and J by 3 bases, 17 bases remained unmatched. The CDR3 loop spans 19 amino acids. From germline, CDR1 is DFQATT and CDR2 SNEGSKA (reference sequence). The CDR3 DNA, read in part, is TGCAGTGCTAGACGTAAAGCCGGGACTAGTTTCCCCTACACCGGGGAG. Protein: CSARRKAGTSFPYTGE. The full CDR3 protein is CSARRKAGTSFPYTGELFF.

Points on this clone: The CDR3 goes on 3 residues after the read ends, and that part is filled in from the germline J gene. This sequence joins TRBV2 and TRBJ2-7; TRBD1 matches at 9 bases. CDR1 is SNHLY and CDR2 is FYNNEI in the germline V gene. V was pared by 8 bases and J by 1 base, with 6 bases of the junction left unmatched. This CDR3 has 14 residues. The CDR3 loop reads CASFAGTGSYEQYF. CDR3 bases read: TGTGCCAGCTTCGCTGGGACAGGGTCCTACGAG.

Concerning this clone: The CDR3 extends 3 residues past the end of the read, so its final part is completed from the germline J gene. The rearrangement links TRBV10-2 to TRBJ2-3; TRBD2 aligns across 8 bases. The V and J ends lost 6 bases and 6 bases, in that order; junction bases with no gene match: 8. Germline V gene lookup returns CDR1 WSHSY and CDR2 SAAADI. This CDR3 contains 14 residues. The CDR3 bases that were read are TGCGCCAGCAGGTCGGGGGGGCCGTCGGATACG. Residues: CASRSGGPSDT. The full-length CDR3 reads as CASRSGGPSDTQYF.

For this clone: From the germline J gene comes the end of the CDR3, since the read stops 3 residues before it. The rearrangement links TRBV29-1 to TRBJ2-1; D may match TRBD1 or TRBD2 (6 bases each). The germline gives CDR1 SQVTM, CDR2 ANQGSEA. CDR3 length equals 15 residues. V was trimmed by 1 base and J by 6 bases, leaving 16 bases between them. The CDR3 protein is CSVEGWDTEGNEQFF. The CDR3 DNA, read in part, is TGCAGCGTTGAAGGTTGGGACACGGAGGGCAATGAG.

Note on this clone: The CDR3 end falls 3 residues outside the read, so it is completed with the germline J gene. The gene calls are TRBV19 and TRBJ2-5, with 9 nucleotides matching TRBD2. The CDR3 covers 15 residues. J gave up 5 bases and V 4 bases, and 8 bases lay outside the gene matches. The germline V gene encodes CDR1 LNHDA and CDR2 SQIVND (reference sequence). The sequenced CDR3 bases are TGTGCCAGTAGTAATGTAGCGGGGGCAGTGGAGACC. Translated, it gives CASSNVAGAVET. From start to end, the CDR3 is CASSNVAGAVETQYF.

Comment on this clone: The CDR3 end lies 3 residues beyond the end of the read and is filled in from the germline J gene. V is TRBV7-3 and J is TRBJ2-6, with 8 nucleotides matching TRBD1. The germline CDR1 and CDR2 sequences are SGHTA and FQGTGA. The CDR3 length is 17 residues. The V and J ends lost 2 bases and 0 bases, in that order; junction bases with no gene match: 3. The CDR3 spells CASSLGQGASGANVLTF. The part of the CDR3 DNA that was read is TGTGCCAGCAGCTTAGGACAGGGAGCCTCTGGGGCCAACGTC.

To note about this clone: The CDR3 is cut off 3 residues early in the read; its end comes from the germline J gene. The V and J genes are TRBV20-1 and TRBJ2-3; maybe TRBD2 (6 bases). Germline assignment: CDR1 DFQATT and CDR2 SNEGSKA (reference sequence). The CDR3 runs 15 residues. Deletions cut 0 bases from V and 3 bases from J, with 13 bases between. CDR3 DNA (partial): TGCAGTGCTAGAGATCAGCGGGCAGGAACAGATACG. This sequence encodes CSARDQRAGTDT. The entire CDR3 protein is CSARDQRAGTDTQYF.

Remarks on this clone: The read halts 3 residues ahead of the CDR3 end, with the missing end drawn from the germline J gene. This chain links TRBV5-4 with TRBJ1-4; D is uncertain. The CDR3 is 13 amino acids. CDR1 and CDR2 (germline): SGHNT, YYREEE (reference sequence). Trimming left V 3 bases short and J 8 bases short, with 11 bases between. CDR3 bases read: TGTGCCAGCAGCTCGAAGCGTGAGGAAAAA. Its translation: CASSSKREEK. The entire CDR3 reads CASSSKREEKLFF.

Notes on this clone: The read terminates 3 residues ahead of where the CDR3 ends, so the germline J gene completes it. This rearrangement joins TRBV5-1 to TRBJ2-1; TRBD2 agrees at 7 bases. CDR1 SGHRS and CDR2 YFSETQ come from the germline V gene. The ends lost 3 bases at V and 8 bases at J; junction bases unmatched: 8. The CDR3 length is 14 residues. The CDR3 bases that were read are TGCGCCAGCAGCTCCGGACTAGAAGTAGATGAG. Amino acid sequence: CASSSGLEVDE. The whole CDR3 sequence is CASSSGLEVDEQFF.

In regard to this clone: The sequence runs out 3 residues before the end of the CDR3; the remainder is reconstructed from the germline J gene. The rearrangement joins TRBV30 to TRBJ1-2; no reliable D call. Germline CDR1 is GTSNPN and CDR2 is SVGIG (reference sequence). The germline V and J ends were trimmed by 0 bases and 7 bases, with 12 bases remaining between them. The CDR3 spans 13 residues. CDR3 DNA, as far as it was read: TGTGCCTGGAGTGTGCGCGCGGGGATTGGC. Translated: CAWSVRAGIG. The whole CDR3 is CAWSVRAGIGYTF.

Comment on this clone: The observed sequence ends 3 residues before the CDR3 terminus, with the missing tail filled in from the germline J gene. This sample includes further DNA sequences coding for the same CDR3. This chain uses TRBV19 with TRBJ1-5; D is unclear. The V gene lost 7 bases and the J gene lost 5 bases, with 15 bases spanning the gap. CDR1 LNHDA and CDR2 SQIVND come from the germline V gene (reference sequence). This CDR3 is built from 14 residues. The part of the CDR3 DNA that was read is TGTGCCAGTAACGCGCCGGGTCGGTATCAGCCC. As protein: CASNAPGRYQP. The full-length CDR3 reads as CASNAPGRYQPQHF.

As for this clone: The read gets to within 3 residues of the CDR3 end, and the germline J gene fills in the rest. The same CDR3 is also encoded by other DNA sequences in this sample. The V call is TRBV24-1, the J call TRBJ2-3, with D possibly TRBD1 on 6 matching bases. Trimming took 3 bases from V and 5 from J, leaving 8 bases between them. CDR3 length equals 13 residues. Looked up from germline, CDR1 is KGHDR and CDR2 is SFDVKD. The CDR3 reads CATSDPRGDTQYF. CDR3 bases read: TGTGCCACCAGTGATCCCAGGGGAGATACG.

The covered CDR3 bases are TGTGCCAGCAGTGAACGGACAGGGTCTGTTTCTTCTGAA. Encoded protein: CASSERTGSVSSE. The full CDR3 protein is CASSERTGSVSSEAFF. The chain joins TRBV6-1 to TRBJ1-1, with 8 bases aligning to TRBD1. The DNA ends 3 residues before the CDR3 does, and the rest of the CDR3 is filled in from the germline J gene. V lost 2 bases, J lost 6 bases, and 11 bases stayed unmatched. The germline CDR1 and CDR2 sequences are MNHNS and SASEGT. This CDR3 has 16 amino acids.

On this clone itself: The CDR3 goes on 3 residues after the read ends, and that part is filled in from the germline J gene. This rearrangement joins TRBV20-1 to TRBJ1-1; 9 bases are a match to TRBD1. The germline CDR1 and CDR2 sequences are DFQATT and SNEGSKA (reference sequence). J gave up 5 bases and V 3 bases, and 4 bases lay outside the gene matches. CDR3 size: 13 residues. CDR3 DNA, as far as it was read: TGCAGTGCTAGTTGGGACAGGGATACTGAA. Translation gives CSASWDRDTE. The CDR3 reads in full as CSASWDRDTEAFF.

Worth noting for this clone: Coverage ceases 3 residues before the CDR3 finishes, and the germline J gene fills in the end. The chain employs TRBV20-1 and TRBJ2-5; possible D gene TRBD2, 5 bases. The CDR3 is made up of 13 amino acids. The germline V gene encodes CDR1 DFQATT and CDR2 SNEGSKA (reference sequence). V shed 3 bases and J shed 5 bases, with 13 bases lying between them. Incomplete CDR3 DNA: TGCAGTGCTAGCCCCCGTCCGGGGGAGACC. This gives the protein CSASPRPGET. The full CDR3 protein reads CSASPRPGETQYF.